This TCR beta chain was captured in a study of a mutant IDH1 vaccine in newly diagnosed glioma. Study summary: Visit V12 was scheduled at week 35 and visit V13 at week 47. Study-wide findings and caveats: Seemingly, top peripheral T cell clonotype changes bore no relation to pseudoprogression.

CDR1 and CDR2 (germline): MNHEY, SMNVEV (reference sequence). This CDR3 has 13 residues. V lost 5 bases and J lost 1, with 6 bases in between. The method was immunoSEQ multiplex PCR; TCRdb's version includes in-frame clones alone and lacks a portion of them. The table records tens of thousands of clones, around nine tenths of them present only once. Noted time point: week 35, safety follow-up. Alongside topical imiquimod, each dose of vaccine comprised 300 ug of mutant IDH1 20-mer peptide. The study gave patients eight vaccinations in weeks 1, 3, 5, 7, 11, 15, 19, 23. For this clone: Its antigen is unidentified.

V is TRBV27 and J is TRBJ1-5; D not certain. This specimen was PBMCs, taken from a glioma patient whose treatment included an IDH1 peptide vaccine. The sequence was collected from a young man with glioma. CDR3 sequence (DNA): TGTGCCAGCAGTCACTCAAGCAATCAGCCCCAGCATTTT. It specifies CASSHSSNQPQHF.